This T cell receptor beta chain emerged from a study of blood T cell repertoires in COVID-19 (dated by TCRdb to the early 2020s). With respect to the entire study: The collaborator samples originated in the United States, Italy and Spain and spanned the acute and convalescent phases of COVID-19. A de-identified subject ID, COVID-19 status, age in years and sex were almost always included in the sample metadata. Deeply sampled blood TCRbeta repertoires from subjects exposed to, actively infected with, or recovered from COVID-19 were included in the dataset. The prospective study material was composed of cDNA or gDNA derived from T cells, B-cell-depleted T cells, or PBMCs. A freely available public database, intended as a resource for researchers studying the immune response to SARS-CoV-2, is where the repertoires were released. The samples were drawn from two sources: the first 160 participants of the ongoing ImmuneRACE study, and 1,254 subjects contributed by 6 global collaborators. Where available, HLA class I and class II types were obtained from metadata supplied by the sample provider rather than from assay-based typing.

At one collaborating source in Seattle, patients were enrolled during active infection and were followed longitudinally through the course of disease. Whole blood was collected in K2EDTA tubes by collaborating institutions according to the institutions' own protocols. Collaborator samples were shipped for TCRbeta analysis as frozen whole blood, isolated PBMCs, or DNA extracted from either sample type. Regarding this clone: This clone's antigen is unknown. Base qualities are missing; no much larger clone stands one base away.

TCRbeta CDR3 regions were amplified from genomic DNA using the immunoSEQ Assay, a bias-controlled multiplex PCR. As for the authors' bioinformatics: Nucleated cell counts per sample were estimated from amplification of reference gene primers within the assay. Sequence reads were collapsed and filtered to measure the absolute abundance of every unique TCRbeta CDR3 rearrangement. For each sample, productive Simpson clonality was calculated as the square root of Simpson's diversity index over productive rearrangements. What TCRdb holds here is the immuneACCESS table cut down to in-frame rearrangements. Part of the clones is not present; checked against another copy, under half of the missing clones reflect an unresolved V gene, and the others are unexplained. V and J calls and clone size are as listed in that table; D and trimming were resolved from the DNA. Recorded for this sample are hundreds of thousands of clones; about nine tenths of them occurred a single time. The ten largest clonotypes hold about 7% of the sample.

Here is what the overall study found, with its caveats: The quantity of clinical and demographic metadata differed by source and by participant and was supplied without curation.

Reading from cysteine to phenylalanine, the CDR3 counts 14 amino acids. The CDR3 DNA has 42 bases and is translated from base 1. The germline V gene supplies CDR1 WSHSY and CDR2 SAAADI. Between the V and J ends, shortened by 10 bases and 3 bases respectively, the junction contains 19 bases. The TCR was taken from a woman in her sixties or seventies with COVID-19, enrolled during active disease. Sequencing was done on a sample of peripheral blood. The chain employs TRBV10-2 and TRBJ2-7; a tentative D match to TRBD2 spans 7 bases. The DNA sequence follows: TGCGCCACCAGGGAGGGGACACTCCACTACGAGCAGTACTTC. Its amino acids are CATREGTLHYEQYF.